The 28 T cell receptor beta chains below were found in one sample sequenced in a study of blood T cell repertoires in COVID-19. Repertoires were generated with immunoSEQ multiplex PCR, while TCRdb's copy carries only in-frame clones and drops some. The sample contains about 140,000 clones, 70% to 90% of which appear only once. Material for sequencing was peripheral blood. These receptors were taken from a woman aged 55-70 years with acute or convalescent COVID-19.

The V and J genes are TRBV6-5 and TRBJ2-3; 10 bases are shared with TRBD2. This CDR3 has 15 amino acids. Trimming cost V 6 bases and J 3 bases; bases outside gene matches: 6. Per germline, CDR1 MNHEY and CDR2 SVGAGI. Here the CDR3 DNA reads TGTGCCAGCAGCGTTCTAGCGGGGGAAACAGATACGCAGTATTTT. Amino acids: CASSVLAGETDTQYF.

The chain combines TRBV30 with TRBJ1-6, with D possibly matching TRBD1 (5 bases). The germline V and J ends were trimmed by 3 bases and 3 bases, with 12 bases remaining between them. CDR1 is GTSNPN, CDR2 SVGIG, per germline (reference sequence). This CDR3 has 15 residues. The chain's CDR3 is CAWSRQTYYNSPLHF. CDR3 coding DNA: TGTGCCTGGAGCCGACAGACATACTATAATTCACCCCTCCACTTT.

The rearrangement uses TRBV7-2 and TRBJ1-2, with 9 nucleotides matching TRBD1. Germline-derived CDR1 and CDR2 are SGHTA and FQGNSA. CDR3 size: 15 residues. The V segment lost 5 bases and the J segment 4 bases; nucleotides outside the gene matches: 8. CDR3 residues: CASSIPDRGSYGYTF. CDR3 nucleotide sequence: TGTGCCAGCAGCATCCCGGACAGGGGAAGCTATGGCTACACCTTC. Looking up the rest from reference TRBV7-2 and TRBJ1-2 gives the full variable domain: GAGVSQSPSNKVTEKGKDVELRCDPISGHTALYWYRQSLGQGLEFLIYFQGNSAPDKSGLPSDRFSAERTGGSVSTLTIQRTQQEDSAVYLCASSIPDRGSYGYTFGSGTRLTVV.

The CDR3 DNA sequence: TGTGCCAGCAGTTATAGGGGACTGCCCTCCTACAATGAGCAGTTCTTC. It encodes CASSYRGLPSYNEQFF. This chain links TRBV6-2 or TRBV6-3 with TRBJ2-1, with a weak D call TRBD2 (6 bases). Germline V lookup: CDR1 MNHEY, CDR2 SVGEGT. CDR3 length: 16 amino acids. V was pared by 3 bases and J by 0 bases, with 12 bases between.

V is TRBV12-5 and J is TRBJ2-5, with 7 bases lining up with TRBD1. The CDR3 contains 15 residues. The ends lost 6 bases at V and 1 base at J; junction bases unmatched: 8. The germline gives CDR1 LGHNT, CDR2 FRNRAP. CDR3 amino acids: CASGTGQVGQETQYF. CDR3 DNA: TGTGCTAGTGGCACCGGACAGGTAGGCCAAGAGACCCAGTACTTC.

The sample holds a few counts of this clone. This chain connects TRBV6-1 to TRBJ1-2, with 9 bases identical to TRBD1. From germline, CDR1 is MNHNS and CDR2 SASEGT. Trimming took 3 bases from V and 6 from J; bases not matched to a gene: 8. The CDR3 sequence is 15 residues long. CDR3 DNA sequence: TGTGCCAGCAGTGACAACAGGGGGCGCCTCGATGGCTACACCTTC. It encodes CASSDNRGRLDGYTF.

This sequence joins TRBV5-4 and TRBJ2-1; D is undetermined. The germline V and J ends were trimmed by 2 bases and 3 bases, with 6 bases remaining between them. The CDR3 loop spans 13 amino acids. From germline, CDR1 is SGHNT and CDR2 YYREEE (reference sequence). The CDR3 DNA is TGTGCCAGCAGCTTCGGGTACTACAATGAGCAGTTCTTC. Encoded protein: CASSFGYYNEQFF.

V gene TRBV4-2 combines with J gene TRBJ2-3, with TRBD2 matching 10 bases. Germline V gene lookup returns CDR1 LGHNA and CDR2 YNFKEQ. The CDR3 runs 16 residues. With 0 bases clipped from V and 14 bases from J, the junction kept 14 bases outside the gene matches. The CDR3 reads CASSQDDSSGGFPRYF. The CDR3 DNA reads TGTGCCAGCAGCCAAGATGACAGTAGCGGGGGGTTCCCTCGGTATTTT.

This chain links TRBV11-2 with TRBJ1-5; TRBD1 aligns across 11 bases. The length of the CDR3 is 17 residues. Germline trimming cut 1 base from V and 5 bases from J; bases unmatched to any gene: 7. Germline V gives CDR1 SGHAT, CDR2 FQNNGV. As DNA, the CDR3 is TGTGCCAGCAGCTTAGTAAGGACAGGGGGCTGGTATCAGCCCCAGCATTTT. Amino acid sequence: CASSLVRTGGWYQPQHF. The entire variable domain, with the rest obtained from reference TRBV11-2 and TRBJ1-5, is as follows: EAGVAQSPRYKIIEKRQSVAFWCNPISGHATLYWYQQILGQGPKLLIQFQNNGVVDDSQLPKDRFSAERLKGVDSTLKIQPAKLEDSAVYLCASSLVRTGGWYQPQHFGDGTRLSIL.

V gene TRBV19 combines with J gene TRBJ1-3, with 11 nucleotides matching TRBD1. This CDR3 region has 17 residues. Looked up from germline, CDR1 is LNHDA and CDR2 is SQIVND (reference sequence). V trimming: 4 bases; J trimming: 2 bases; junction bases outside the gene matches: 7. CDR3: CASSTNPGQGAGNTIYF. The CDR3 DNA reads as TGTGCCAGTAGTACCAACCCGGGACAGGGGGCTGGAAACACCATATATTTT.

This chain connects TRBV11-3 to TRBJ1-2; weak D call: TRBD1 (5 bases). In germline, CDR1 is SGHNT, CDR2 YENEEA. Trimming took 0 bases from V and 1 from J, leaving 12 bases between them. This CDR3 region has 16 residues. The CDR3 nucleotides read TGTGCCAGCAGCTTAGATGCCCGCAGGGTTAACTATGGCTACACCTTC. This gives the protein CASSLDARRVNYGYTF.

This chain links TRBV28 with TRBJ2-7; 9 bases align to TRBD1. Germline V CDR1 and CDR2: MDHEN, SYDVKM. V lost 3 bases to trimming and J lost 4 bases; unmatched junction nucleotides: 25. The CDR3 is 21 residues long. The CDR3 sequence: CASSFERPGGQGIFVMYEQYF. The CDR3 DNA is TGTGCCAGCAGTTTCGAACGCCCCGGGGGACAGGGTATTTTCGTGATGTACGAGCAGTACTTC.

The chain carries TRBV6-5 and TRBJ2-5; 7 nucleotides line up with TRBD1. Germline V gene data show CDR1 as MNHEY and CDR2 as SVGAGI. The CDR3 totals 15 residues. V shed 7 bases and J 2 bases; nucleotides not matched to a gene: 10. As DNA, the CDR3 is TGTGCCAGCACTTTCAGCAGGGGGAAACAAGAGACCCAGTACTTC. Its translation: CASTFSRGKQETQYF.

This clone was observed once. The rearrangement joins TRBV5-4 to TRBJ2-3, with 12 bases matching TRBD2. The CDR3 sequence is 17 residues long. Germline assignment: CDR1 SGHNT and CDR2 YYREEE (reference sequence). After removal of 4 bases from V and 8 bases from J, the junction contained 14 bases not matched to a gene. The CDR3 is CASSPHATSGGPGTQYF. The CDR3 nucleotides are TGTGCCAGCAGCCCACACGCCACTAGCGGGGGGCCGGGTACGCAGTATTTT. The variable domain in full, completed from reference TRBV5-4 and TRBJ2-3, reads ETGVTQSPTHLIKTRGQQVTLRCSSQSGHNTVSWYQQALGQGPQFIFQYYREEENGRGNFPPRFSGLQFPNYSSELNVNALELDDSALYLCASSPHATSGGPGTQYFGPGTRLTVL.

The chain joins TRBV2 to TRBJ2-5, with 15 bases identical to TRBD2. The V gene's germline CDR1 is SNHLY and CDR2 FYNNEI. With 8 bases clipped from V and 5 bases from J, the junction kept 6 bases outside the gene matches. This CDR3 is 15 amino acids long. CDR3 in amino acids: CASGLAGGSGETQYF. CDR3 bases: TGTGCCAGCGGACTAGCGGGGGGGAGTGGCGAGACCCAGTACTTC.

The genes are TRBV14 and TRBJ2-5, with a tentative D call TRBD1 (6 bases). Germline V gene data show CDR1 as SGHDN and CDR2 as FVKESK. The V end lost 1 base, the J end lost 10 bases, and 7 bases lay between the germline ends. The CDR3 spans 11 residues. CDR3 coding DNA: TGTGCCAGCAGCCAAGCACAGGGCCAGTACTTC. Translation: CASSQAQGQYF.

The chain is built from TRBV4-2 and TRBJ2-2; 12 bases agree with TRBD2. Losses at the gene ends were 0 bases for V and 6 bases for J; bases not matched to a gene: 5. CDR1 LGHNA and CDR2 YNFKEQ come from the germline V gene. This CDR3 has 17 amino acids. CDR3 protein: CASSQELAGGPAGELFF. The CDR3 bases are TGTGCCAGCAGCCAAGAACTAGCGGGGGGCCCGGCCGGGGAGCTGTTTTTT.

This clone is medium-sized. The V and J genes are TRBV30 and TRBJ1-5; D is possibly TRBD1 (5 bases). Between the trimmed V and J ends, which lost 5 bases and 4 bases, there was a span of 12 bases. The CDR3 has 13 residues. Germline V gene lookup returns CDR1 GTSNPN and CDR2 SVGIG (reference sequence). The CDR3 spells CAWSGLPNQPQHF. The CDR3 DNA reads TGTGCCTGGTCGGGACTGCCGAATCAGCCCCAGCATTTT.

CDR3 sequence: CASSSPRMANTGELFF. CDR3 nucleotide sequence: TGTGCCAGCAGCTCCCCGCGGATGGCGAACACCGGGGAGCTGTTTTTT. The chain couples TRBV4-2 to TRBJ2-2; D uncertain. Germline V lookup: CDR1 LGHNA, CDR2 YNFKEQ. V was trimmed by 5 bases and J by 0 bases, leaving 13 bases between them. The CDR3 totals 16 residues.

V and J are TRBV7-9 and TRBJ2-3; a possible D gene is TRBD2 (6 bases). The germline V gene has CDR1 SEHNR and CDR2 FQNEAQ (reference sequence). The CDR3 has 14 residues. Trimming removed 8 bases at V and 2 bases at J, with 14 bases between. As DNA, the CDR3 is TGTGCCAGCGTCCGGGACTCAAACACAGATACGCAGTATTTT. It yields the protein CASVRDSNTDTQYF. The variable domain in full, completed from reference TRBV7-9 and TRBJ2-3, reads DTGVSQNPRHKITKRGQNVTFRCDPISEHNRLYWYRQTLGQGPEFLTYFQNEAQLEKSRLLSDRFSAERPKGSFSTLEIQRTEQGDSAMYLCASVRDSNTDTQYFGPGTRLTVL.

This sequence joins TRBV28 and TRBJ2-7; 8 bases map to TRBD1. Germline-derived CDR1 and CDR2 are MDHEN and SYDVKM. With V trimmed by 5 bases and J by 2 bases, 5 bases remained unmatched. This CDR3 contains 14 residues. For the CDR3, the DNA is TGTGCCAGCAGTCACGGGACAGGTCCCTACGAGCAGTACTTC. Its protein product is CASSHGTGPYEQYF.

The chain combines TRBV5-1 with TRBJ2-7; 9 bases match TRBD1. This CDR3 is built from 14 residues. From germline, CDR1 is SGHRS and CDR2 YFSETQ. V gave up 4 bases and J gave up 5 bases; unmatched junction bases: 7. CDR3 DNA sequence: TGCGCCAGCAGCGCCGGGACAGGGACCCACGAGCAGTACTTC. Protein: CASSAGTGTHEQYF.

The rearrangement links TRBV30 to TRBJ1-1; a weak D match, TRBD1 (6 bases). Trimming pared 3 bases from V and 4 bases from J, leaving 18 bases between. The CDR3 totals 15 residues. Germline V lookup: CDR1 GTSNPN, CDR2 SVGIG (reference sequence). The CDR3 loop is CAWRALTGSGTEAFF. In DNA, the CDR3 is TGTGCCTGGAGGGCACTCACAGGGTCGGGCACTGAAGCTTTCTTT.

This clone occurred once. The CDR3 region is CASRATGTYGYTF. The CDR3 region has the DNA TGTGCCAGCAGGGCTACAGGGACCTATGGCTACACCTTC. The rearrangement uses TRBV6-5 and TRBJ1-2, with D tentatively TRBD1 (6 bases). This CDR3 spans 13 amino acids. With 6 bases removed from V and 4 bases from J, the gap between germline ends came to 12 bases. CDR1 is MNHEY, CDR2 SVGAGI, per germline.

A few counts support this clone. The gene calls are TRBV6-5 and TRBJ1-5; D remains unclear. The CDR3 covers 14 residues. Germline V gives CDR1 MNHEY, CDR2 SVGAGI. Trimming shortened V by 0 bases and J by 7 bases, and 10 bases separated the two germline ends. The CDR3 sequence: CASSYSSGGQPQHF. CDR3 nucleotides: TGTGCCAGCAGTTACTCGTCGGGTGGACAGCCCCAGCATTTT.

The rearrangement links TRBV7-2 to TRBJ1-1; the match to TRBD1 covers 7 bases. Germline lookup yields CDR1 SGHTA and CDR2 FQGNSA. This CDR3 comprises 15 residues. The V segment lost 5 bases and the J segment 4 bases; nucleotides outside the gene matches: 10. This CDR3 reads CASSVRGGMGTEAFF. CDR3 in DNA: TGTGCCAGCAGCGTCCGAGGGGGCATGGGCACTGAAGCTTTCTTT.

This clone appeared a single time. CDR3 region: CASSFRDRAEAFF. The CDR3 coding sequence is TGTGCCAGCAGCTTCCGGGACAGGGCGGAAGCTTTCTTT. V is TRBV11-3 and J is TRBJ1-1, with 9 bases identical to TRBD1. CDR1 and CDR2 from the germline V gene are SGHNT and YENEEA. J was trimmed by 8 bases and V by 3 bases; bases with no gene match: 4. The CDR3 has 13 amino acids.

The V and J genes are TRBV11-3 and TRBJ2-5, with D uncertain. V was pared by 0 bases and J by 4 bases, with 12 bases between. Germline V CDR1 and CDR2: SGHNT, YENEEA. CDR3 size: 15 residues. CDR3 residues: CASSLDETGGETQYF. The CDR3 DNA is TGTGCCAGCAGCTTAGATGAGACGGGTGGAGAGACCCAGTACTTC. Full variable domain (outside the CDR3, taken from reference TRBV11-3 and TRBJ2-5): EAGVVQSPRYKIIEKKQPVAFWCNPISGHNTLYWYLQNLGQGPELLIRYENEEAVDDSQLPKDRFSAERLKGVDSTLKIQPAELGDSAVYLCASSLDETGGETQYFGPGTRLLVL.